A single sample is the source of the 3 T cell receptor beta chains below, sequenced in a study of blood T cell repertoires in COVID-19. Here immunoSEQ multiplex PCR was the method, and the copy in TCRdb shows in-frame clones only, minus some. This sample has under 150,000 clones, with about 83% found just once. Sequencing input: peripheral blood. The receptors were sampled from a woman aged 40 to 50 with acute or convalescent COVID-19.

This clone has only one observation. The chain uses TRBV5-1 and TRBJ2-1, with 7 bases matching TRBD2. V gave up 3 bases and J gave up 8 bases; unmatched junction bases: 8. This CDR3 is 14 amino acids long. Germline CDR1 SGHRS, CDR2 YFSETQ. Here the CDR3 DNA reads TGCGCCAGCAGCTCCAGGACTAGTGGGGATGAGCAGTTCTTC. Amino acid sequence: CASSSRTSGDEQFF.

This clone was detected once. The gene calls are TRBV5-5 and TRBJ1-5, with D maybe TRBD1 (6 bases). The ends were cut back, 5 bases at V and 4 bases at J, with 10 bases in the middle. There are 13 residues in the CDR3. Germline-derived CDR1 and CDR2 are SGHKS and YYEKEE (reference sequence). The DNA for the CDR3 is TGTGCCAGCAGACAGGGTTTTAATCAGCCCCAGCATTTT. Its protein is CASRQGFNQPQHF.

This chain links TRBV5-4 with TRBJ2-5; TRBD2 matches at 10 bases. The CDR3 runs to 14 residues. J gave up 3 bases and V 3 bases, and 2 bases lay outside the gene matches. Germline V gene sequence: CDR1 SGHNT, CDR2 YYREEE (reference sequence). CDR3 loop: CASSSLAGEETQYF. The DNA for the CDR3 is TGTGCCAGCAGCTCCCTAGCGGGGGAAGAGACCCAGTACTTC.